This TCR beta chain was profiled in a study of PD-1 blockade in classical Hodgkin lymphoma. This CDR3 is built from 14 residues. V was trimmed by 1 base and J by 5 bases, leaving 9 bases between them. The germline V gene encodes CDR1 SEHNR and CDR2 FQNEAQ (reference sequence). As concerns this clone: Its antigen remains unknown.

The time point denotes: cycle 4 day 1 (C4D1), after five to seven weeks of nivolumab. Each patient's relapse followed autologous stem cell transplantation, and brentuximab vedotin exposure varied. The study, taken as a whole, reports: Patients with a complete response exhibited baseline diversity comparable to newly diagnosed patients.

Data came from immunoSEQ multiplex PCR; TCRdb stores just in-frame clones and leaves some out. The data show around 35,000 clones, 65% to 80% seen once. This receptor was obtained from a human donor with classical Hodgkin lymphoma. Sequences were derived from peripheral blood mononuclear cells (PBMCs), sampled before the fourth cycle of nivolumab. This chain links TRBV7-9 with TRBJ1-5; the D is unclear. This CDR3 reads CASSLGGIDQPQHF. CDR3 nucleotides: TGTGCCAGCAGCTTAGGAGGTATCGATCAGCCCCAGCATTTT.